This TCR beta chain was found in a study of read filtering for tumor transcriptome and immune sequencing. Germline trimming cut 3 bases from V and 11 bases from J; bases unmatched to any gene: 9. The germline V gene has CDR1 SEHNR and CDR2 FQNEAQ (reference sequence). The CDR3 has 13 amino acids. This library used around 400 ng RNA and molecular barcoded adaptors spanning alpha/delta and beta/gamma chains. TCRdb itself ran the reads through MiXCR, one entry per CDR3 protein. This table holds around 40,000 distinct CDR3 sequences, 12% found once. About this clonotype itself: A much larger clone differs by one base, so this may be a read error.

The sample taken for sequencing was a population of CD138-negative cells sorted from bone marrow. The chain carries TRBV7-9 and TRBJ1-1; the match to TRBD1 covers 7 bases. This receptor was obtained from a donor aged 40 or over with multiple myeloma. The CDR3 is CASSLGTANDAFF. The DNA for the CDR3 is TGTGCCAGCAGCTTGGGGACAGCCAACGATGCTTTCTTT.